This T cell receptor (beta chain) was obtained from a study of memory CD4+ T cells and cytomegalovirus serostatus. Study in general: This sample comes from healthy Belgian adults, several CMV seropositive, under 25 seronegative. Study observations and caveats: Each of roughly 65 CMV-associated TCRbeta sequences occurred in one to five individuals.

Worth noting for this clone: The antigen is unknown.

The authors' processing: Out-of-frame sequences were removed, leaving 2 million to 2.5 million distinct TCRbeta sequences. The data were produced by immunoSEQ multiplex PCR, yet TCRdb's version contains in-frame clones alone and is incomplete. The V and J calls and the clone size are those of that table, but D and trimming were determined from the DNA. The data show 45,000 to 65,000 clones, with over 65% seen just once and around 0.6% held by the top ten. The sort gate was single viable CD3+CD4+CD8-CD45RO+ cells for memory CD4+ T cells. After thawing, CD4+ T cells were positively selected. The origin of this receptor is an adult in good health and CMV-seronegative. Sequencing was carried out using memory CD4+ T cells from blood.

The CDR3 DNA reads as TGCGCCAGCAGTGGGGGGGGATCTTATCAGCCCCAGCATTTT. Its protein product is CASSGGGSYQPQHF. This rearrangement joins TRBV10-1 to TRBJ1-5; the D gene is possibly TRBD1 (5 bases). The V end lost 4 bases, the J end lost 5 bases, and 12 bases lay between the germline ends. In germline, CDR1 is WNHNN, CDR2 SYGVQD (reference sequence). The CDR3 loop spans 14 amino acids.